The rows below give T cell receptor beta chains drawn from one sample of a study of identical twins. Each CDR3 protein gets one entry after TCRdb re-called the 5' RACE reads with MiXCR. This repertoire shows some 300,000 distinct CDR3 sequences, around an eighth found once; its top ten account for just over 7%. The sample also formed part of further work on yellow fever vaccine responses in identical twins.

The source material was CD8+ T cells sorted from blood. The receptor source for this set is a young woman in good health. The CDR3 runs from the conserved cysteine through the conserved F or W. D genes are given only for firm matches. For some rows the clone size is stated as once, few or many, or as a class when expanded; others skip it.

TRBV12-3/TRBV12-4	.	TRBJ2-7	many	CASSLLVYEQYF	TGTGCCAGCAGTTTGTTGGTTTACGAGCAGTACTTC
TRBV11-2	.	TRBJ1-5	.	CASSLGSGRGNQPQHF	TGTGCCAGCAGCTTAGGTAGCGGGCGGGGTAATCAGCCCCAGCATTTT
TRBV4-1	TRBD2	TRBJ2-1	few	CASSHGREGVDEQFF	TGCGCCAGCAGCCACGGACGGGAGGGGGTCGATGAGCAGTTCTTC
TRBV15	.	TRBJ2-5	few	CATSLGGIQETQYF	TGTGCCACCAGCCTGGGGGGAATACAAGAGACCCAGTACTTC
TRBV12-3/TRBV12-4	.	TRBJ1-5	few	CASSETGAYSNQPQHF	TGTGCCAGCAGTGAAACTGGAGCTTATAGCAATCAGCCCCAGCATTTT
TRBV20-1	.	TRBJ2-1	.	CSARDLAGTYNEQFF	TGCAGTGCTAGAGATTTGGCTGGAACCTACAATGAGCAGTTCTTC
TRBV19	.	TRBJ1-5	few	CASSIQGDQPQHF	TGTGCCAGTAGTATCCAAGGGGATCAGCCCCAGCATTTT
TRBV3-1	TRBD2	TRBJ2-1	few	CASSQSWGGPRNEQFF	TGTGCCAGCAGCCAAAGTTGGGGAGGGCCCCGCAATGAGCAGTTCTTC
TRBV11-2	TRBD1	TRBJ2-3	many	CASSLRTGATDTQYF	TGTGCCAGCAGCTTGCGGACAGGCGCAACAGATACGCAGTATTTT
TRBV29-1	TRBD2	TRBJ2-7	.	CSVEGLAGLYYEQYF	TGCAGCGTTGAAGGTCTAGCGGGATTATACTACGAGCAGTACTTC
TRBV2	.	TRBJ2-7	few	CASISGDLLRGEQYF	TGTGCCAGCATCTCAGGGGACCTCCTCAGGGGCGAGCAGTACTTC
TRBV6-1	.	TRBJ2-3	.	CASSDSMYF	TGTGCCAGCAGCGATAGTATGTATTTT
TRBV27	.	TRBJ2-3	few	CASSRPTDTQYF	TGTGCCAGCAGTAGGCCCACAGATACGCAGTATTTT
TRBV7-8	.	TRBJ2-7	.	CASSLVGGIGSYEQYF	TGTGCCAGCAGCTTAGTAGGCGGGATCGGCTCCTACGAGCAGTACTTC
TRBV4-1	TRBD1	TRBJ1-1	many	CASSQGGDRDF	TGCGCCAGCAGCCAAGGGGGGGACAGGGACTTT
TRBV7-6	TRBD2	TRBJ2-3	.	CASSLWTSEITDTQYF	TGTGCCAGCAGCTTATGGACTAGCGAGATAACAGATACGCAGTATTTT
TRBV28	TRBD1	TRBJ2-6	.	CASSLPAGGPESGANVLTF	TGTGCCAGCAGTCTCCCCGCAGGGGGCCCTGAATCTGGGGCCAACGTCCTGACTTTC
TRBV7-8	TRBD2	TRBJ2-2	few	CASSPPGGFPGGELFF	TGTGCCAGCAGCCCCCCGGGGGGTTTTCCTGGCGGGGAGCTGTTTTTT
TRBV27	TRBD2	TRBJ2-1	few	CASSLYAGGTTDEQFF	TGTGCCAGCAGTTTATATGCGGGAGGGACTACGGATGAGCAGTTCTTC
TRBV6-1	.	TRBJ1-5	.	CASSEGQFNQPQHF	TGTGCCAGCAGTGAAGGACAGTTCAATCAGCCCCAGCATTTT
TRBV29-1	.	TRBJ2-2	few	CSVEDQKGRDTGELFF	TGCAGCGTTGAAGATCAGAAGGGTAGGGACACCGGGGAGCTGTTTTTT
TRBV2	.	TRBJ1-2	.	CASEGRAFYGYTF	TGTGCCAGCGAGGGACGGGCCTTCTATGGCTACACCTTC
TRBV3-1	.	TRBJ2-3	.	CASSQGVDFLRTDTQYF	TGTGCCAGCAGCCAAGGGGTGGATTTTCTGCGCACAGATACGCAGTATTTT
TRBV3-1	.	TRBJ2-7	many	CASSRHTSRPSYEQYF	TGTGCCAGCAGCCGACACACTAGCCGACCCTCCTACGAGCAGTACTTC
TRBV5-6	.	TRBJ1-1	.	CASSLGTFTEAFF	TGTGCCAGCAGCTTGGGTACGTTCACTGAAGCTTTCTTT
TRBV12-3/TRBV12-4	TRBD2	TRBJ2-1	.	CASTDYSGTSGF	TGTGCCAGCACCGATTACTCCGGGACTAGCGGGTTC
TRBV7-9	.	TRBJ2-2	many	CASSLVRTATGELFF	TGTGCCAGCAGCTTAGTCCGAACGGCAACCGGGGAGCTGTTTTTT
TRBV20-1	TRBD2	TRBJ2-7	many	CSAAIPREAGSYEQYF	TGCAGTGCCGCTATCCCCCGGGAGGCCGGATCCTACGAGCAGTACTTC
TRBV20-1	TRBD1	TRBJ2-2	.	CSARTGSSDTGELFF	TGCAGTGCTCGGACAGGTTCGAGCGACACCGGGGAGCTGTTTTTT